This entry lists 19 T cell receptor beta chains sequenced from one sample in a study of blood T cell repertoires in COVID-19 (dated by TCRdb to 2018 to 2021). Library construction relied on the immunoSEQ multiplex PCR assay. TCRdb re-hosts the immuneACCESS table, in-frame sequences only. Its copies lack some clones; in the studies checked, an unresolved V gene accounts for under half of them, and the cause for the rest is not known. The sample includes some 30,000 clones, with about 88% observed a single time. Roughly an eighth of the sample is held by the ten biggest clonotypes. The sample was peripheral blood. Receptors were obtained from a human donor with active COVID-19. The donor label of this sample is uncertain.

This clone was seen a few times. The chain joins TRBV27 to TRBJ2-7; 7 bases align to TRBD2. The CDR3 has 16 residues. Germline V gene sequence: CDR1 MNHEY, CDR2 SMNVEV (reference sequence). J gave up 2 bases and V 8 bases, and 15 bases lay outside the gene matches. The CDR3 region has the DNA TGTGCCAGCTCCCCCTTTGCGGGGGTCCTTACCTACGAGCAGTACTTC. This encodes CASSPFAGVLTYEQYF.

The J gene is TRBJ2-7, the V gene TRBV19, with TRBD1 matching 9 bases. The trim removed 5 bases at V and 2 bases at J, leaving 7 bases unmatched. Germline CDR1 is LNHDA and CDR2 is SQIVND (reference sequence). There are 15 residues in the CDR3. CDR3 region: CASSVQGAGPYEQYF. The CDR3 coding sequence is TGTGCCAGTAGTGTACAGGGGGCTGGACCCTACGAGCAGTACTTC.

The V gene is TRBV6-2 or TRBV6-3, the J gene TRBJ1-2, with 11 bases identical to TRBD1. The ends lost 2 bases at V and 4 bases at J; junction bases unmatched: 9. The CDR3 runs to 17 residues. Germline V CDR1 and CDR2: MNHEY, SVGEGT. The CDR3, as DNA: TGTGCCAGCAGTTACCCTCCCGGACAGGGGGCTGGCTATGGCTACACCTTC. Encoded protein: CASSYPPGQGAGYGYTF.

This clone is a singleton in its sample. The J gene is TRBJ1-5, the V gene TRBV11-1; D is ambiguous. V was trimmed by 3 bases and J by 4 bases, leaving 7 bases between them. The CDR3 has 13 amino acids. The germline gives CDR1 SGHAT, CDR2 FQDESV (reference sequence). CDR3 in DNA: TGTGCCAGCAGCTTTGGCAGTAATCAGCCCCAGCATTTT. Its translation: CASSFGSNQPQHF.

The genes are TRBV6-1 and TRBJ2-3; tentatively, D is TRBD2 (6 bases). V was cut by 2 bases and J by 1 base, with 7 bases left in between. CDR3 length: 14 residues. CDR1 is MNHNS, CDR2 SASEGT, per germline. CDR3 coding DNA: TGTGCCAGCAGTGAAAGGGAGGGCACAGATACGCAGTATTTT. This encodes CASSEREGTDTQYF.

CDR3 loop: CASSLLNGQVYF. CDR3 bases: TGTGCCAGCAGTTTACTTAACGGACAAGTGTACTTC. The chain has TRBV6-5 and TRBJ2-7, with D possibly being TRBD1 (5 bases). CDR1 and CDR2 (germline): MNHEY, SVGAGI. The V gene lost 4 bases and the J gene lost 12 bases, with 16 bases spanning the gap. The CDR3 contains 12 residues.

The J gene is TRBJ2-3, the V gene TRBV29-1; 9 bases align to TRBD2. Germline V gives CDR1 SQVTM, CDR2 ANQGSEA. This CDR3 has 14 residues. V dropped 4 bases and J dropped 3; count of bases not matched to a gene: 5. The CDR3 reads CSVGWAGGTDTQYF. In nucleotides, the CDR3 is TGCAGCGTTGGCTGGGCGGGGGGGACAGATACGCAGTATTTT.

The genes are TRBV6-2 or TRBV6-3 and TRBJ2-1; 10 bases line up with TRBD2. The V and J ends lost 1 base and 4 bases, in that order; junction bases with no gene match: 10. Germline V gene lookup returns CDR1 MNHEY and CDR2 SVGEGT. The CDR3 spans 18 residues. CDR3 sequence reads: CASSYFLASGGAYNEQFF. As DNA, the CDR3 is TGTGCCAGCAGTTACTTTCTGGCTAGCGGGGGAGCATACAATGAGCAGTTCTTC.

CDR3 nucleotide sequence: TGTGCCAGCAGTTGGGACTCAACAAGCTACAATGAGCAGTTCTTC. Amino acids: CASSWDSTSYNEQFF. The chain uses TRBV6-2 or TRBV6-3 and TRBJ2-1; D possibly corresponds to TRBD2 (6 bases). The CDR3 is 15 amino acids. CDR1 and CDR2 from the germline V gene are MNHEY and SVGEGT. Trimming left V 4 bases short and J 3 bases short, with 13 bases between.

The V gene is TRBV9, the J gene TRBJ1-2; D may be TRBD1 (5 bases). Germline lookup yields CDR1 SGDLS and CDR2 YYNGEE. Trimming took 1 base from V and 6 from J, leaving 16 bases between them. The CDR3 totals 15 residues. CDR3 region: CASSVTEQVLDGYTF. The CDR3 nucleotides are TGTGCCAGCAGCGTAACAGAACAGGTGCTTGATGGCTACACCTTC.

V and J are TRBV6-4 and TRBJ2-7, with D tentatively TRBD1 (6 bases). Germline-derived CDR1 and CDR2 are MRHNA and SNTAGT. Between the trimmed V and J ends, which lost 6 bases and 3 bases, there was a span of 12 bases. This CDR3 has 13 amino acids. This chain's CDR3 is CASRIDRIYEQYF. In nucleotides, the CDR3 is TGTGCCAGCAGAATAGACAGGATCTACGAGCAGTACTTC.

The V and J genes are TRBV15 and TRBJ1-5, with a possible D match to TRBD1 (5 bases). The CDR3 has 15 residues. The V end lost 0 bases, the J end lost 5 bases, and 11 bases lay between the germline ends. Germline assignment: CDR1 LNHNV and CDR2 YYDKDF (reference sequence). The CDR3 DNA is TGTGCCACCAGCAGAGATTCAGGGTCTTATCAGCCCCAGCATTTT. Translation: CATSRDSGSYQPQHF.

The chain joins TRBV5-6 to TRBJ2-7; tentative D call: TRBD1 (6 bases). The CDR3 consists of 12 residues. The ends were cut back, 1 base at V and 6 bases at J, with 8 bases in the middle. CDR1 is SGHDT, CDR2 YYEEEE, per germline. The CDR3, as DNA: TGTGCCAGCAGCTTGACAGGGCGCGAGCAGTACTTC. Translation: CASSLTGREQYF.

The rearrangement links TRBV6-5 to TRBJ2-2; D is unclear. The CDR3 is 13 amino acids. CDR1 and CDR2 from the germline V gene are MNHEY and SVGAGI. The V end lost 2 bases, the J end lost 7 bases, and 8 bases lay between the germline ends. Here the CDR3 reads CASSYGLSGELFF. CDR3 DNA: TGTGCCAGCAGTTACGGGCTCAGCGGGGAGCTGTTTTTT.

V gene TRBV7-2 combines with J gene TRBJ2-1, with 11 bases identical to TRBD1. The CDR3 consists of 15 residues. CDR1 and CDR2 from the germline V gene are SGHTA and FQGNSA. Germline trimming cut 5 bases from V and 4 bases from J; bases unmatched to any gene: 4. CDR3 nucleotides: TGTGCCAGCAGCCGGGGGACAGGGGGATACAATGAGCAGTTCTTC. Its translation: CASSRGTGGYNEQFF.

V and J are TRBV2 and TRBJ2-3, with 7 bases identical to TRBD2. Looked up from germline, CDR1 is SNHLY and CDR2 is FYNNEI. The CDR3 sequence is 14 residues long. J gave up 4 bases and V 6 bases, and 7 bases lay outside the gene matches. The CDR3 here is CASRSTSPADTQYF. Written as DNA, the CDR3 is TGTGCCAGCAGATCGACTAGCCCCGCAGATACGCAGTATTTT.

The V call is TRBV9, the J call TRBJ1-1; 8 bases line up with TRBD1. The V and J ends lost 5 bases and 0 bases, in that order; junction bases with no gene match: 6. This CDR3 contains 15 residues. Germline CDR1 is SGDLS and CDR2 is YYNGEE. The CDR3 DNA reads TGTGCCAGCAGTGCCGGGACAGGAATGAACACTGAAGCTTTCTTT. As protein: CASSAGTGMNTEAFF. Full variable domain (missing parts from reference TRBV9 and TRBJ1-1): DSGVTQTPKHLITATGQRVTLRCSPRSGDLSVYWYQQSLDQGLQFLIQYYNGEERAKGNILERFSAQQFPDLHSELNLSSLELGDSALYFCASSAGTGMNTEAFFGQGTRLTVV.

This clone was counted only a few times. The chain employs TRBV9 and TRBJ1-2, with D perhaps matching TRBD1 (5 bases). Germline-derived CDR1 and CDR2 are SGDLS and YYNGEE. This CDR3 spans 15 amino acids. Trimming removed 4 bases at V and 4 bases at J, with 17 bases between. The DNA of the CDR3 is TGTGCCAGCAGCCCGAGCGGGGGTTCTAGCTATGGCTACACCTTC. This translates into CASSPSGGSSYGYTF.

The chain joins TRBV5-1 to TRBJ1-3, with D unresolved. In germline, CDR1 is SGHRS, CDR2 YFSETQ. The V and J ends lost 4 bases and 0 bases respectively, with 8 bases between them. This CDR3 region has 14 residues. CDR3: CASSRDISGNTIYF. The CDR3 DNA is TGCGCCAGCAGCCGAGATATCTCTGGAAACACCATATATTTT.